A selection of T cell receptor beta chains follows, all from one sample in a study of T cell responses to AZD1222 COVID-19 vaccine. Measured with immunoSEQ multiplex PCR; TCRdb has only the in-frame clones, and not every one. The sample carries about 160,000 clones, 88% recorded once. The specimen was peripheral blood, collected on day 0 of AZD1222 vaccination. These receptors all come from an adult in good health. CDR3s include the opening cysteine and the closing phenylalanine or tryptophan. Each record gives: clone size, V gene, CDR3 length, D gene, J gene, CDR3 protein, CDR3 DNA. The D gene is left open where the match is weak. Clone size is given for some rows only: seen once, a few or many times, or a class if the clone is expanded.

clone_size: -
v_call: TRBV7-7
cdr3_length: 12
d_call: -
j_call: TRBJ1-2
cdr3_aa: CASGEGDYGYTF
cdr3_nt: TGTGCCAGCGGCGAGGGGGACTATGGCTACACCTTC

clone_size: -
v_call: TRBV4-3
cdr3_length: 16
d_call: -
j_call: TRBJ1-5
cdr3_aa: CASSQDRILGEQPQHF
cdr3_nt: TGCGCCAGCAGCCAAGATCGGATTCTAGGAGAGCAGCCCCAGCATTTT

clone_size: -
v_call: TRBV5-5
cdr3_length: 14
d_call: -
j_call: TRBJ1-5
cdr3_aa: CASSITYSNQPQHF
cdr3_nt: TGTGCCAGCAGCATTACATATAGCAATCAGCCCCAGCATTTT

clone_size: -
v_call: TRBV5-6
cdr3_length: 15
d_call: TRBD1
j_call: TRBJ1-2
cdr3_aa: CASSFGQGANYGYTF
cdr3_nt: TGTGCCAGCAGCTTCGGACAGGGCGCTAACTATGGCTACACCTTC

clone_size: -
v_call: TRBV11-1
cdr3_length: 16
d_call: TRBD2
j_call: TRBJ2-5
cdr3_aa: CASSLIFSGTEKTQYF
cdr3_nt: TGTGCCAGCAGCTTAATCTTCAGCGGGACTGAGAAGACCCAGTACTTC

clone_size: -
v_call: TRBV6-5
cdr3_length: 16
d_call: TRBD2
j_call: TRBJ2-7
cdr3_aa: CASSYPSSGDSYEQYF
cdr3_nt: TGTGCCAGCAGTTACCCAAGTAGCGGGGACTCCTACGAGCAGTACTTC

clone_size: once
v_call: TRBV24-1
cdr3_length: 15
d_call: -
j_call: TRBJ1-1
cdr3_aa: CATSPGTGRNTEAFF
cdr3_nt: TGTGCCACCAGCCCTGGGACCGGGAGGAACACTGAAGCTTTCTTT

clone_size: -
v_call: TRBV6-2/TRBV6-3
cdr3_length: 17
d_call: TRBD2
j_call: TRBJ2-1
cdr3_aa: CASSYAWTSGSRNEQFF
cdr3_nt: TGTGCCAGCAGTTATGCATGGACTAGCGGGAGTCGGAATGAGCAGTTCTTC

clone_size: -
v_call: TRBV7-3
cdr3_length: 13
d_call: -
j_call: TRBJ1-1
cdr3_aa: CASSLTANTEAFF
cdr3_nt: TGTGCCAGCAGCTTAACGGCGAACACTGAAGCTTTCTTT

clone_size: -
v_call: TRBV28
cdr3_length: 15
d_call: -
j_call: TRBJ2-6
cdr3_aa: CASSPTLSGANVLTF
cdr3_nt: TGTGCCAGCAGTCCCACTTTATCTGGGGCCAACGTCCTGACTTTC

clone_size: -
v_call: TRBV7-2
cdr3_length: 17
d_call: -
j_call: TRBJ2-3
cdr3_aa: CASSPYGAGPSTDTQYF
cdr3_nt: TGTGCCAGCAGCCCTTATGGAGCGGGCCCTAGCACAGATACGCAGTATTTT

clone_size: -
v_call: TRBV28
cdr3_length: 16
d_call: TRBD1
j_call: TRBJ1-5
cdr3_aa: CASSSRTGFSNQPQHF
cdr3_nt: TGTGCCAGCAGTTCCCGGACAGGGTTCAGCAATCAGCCCCAGCATTTT

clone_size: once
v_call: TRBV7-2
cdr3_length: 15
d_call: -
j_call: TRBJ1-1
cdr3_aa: CASSLAGQRNTEAFF
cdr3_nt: TGTGCCAGCAGCCTCGCCGGACAGAGGAACACTGAAGCTTTCTTT

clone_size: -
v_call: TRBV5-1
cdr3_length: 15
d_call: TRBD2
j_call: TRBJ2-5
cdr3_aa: CASRRSGEYSETQYF
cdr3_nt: TGCGCCAGCAGGAGAAGCGGGGAGTATTCAGAGACCCAGTACTTC

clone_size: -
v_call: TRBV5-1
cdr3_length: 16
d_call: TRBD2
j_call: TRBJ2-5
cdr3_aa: CASSLAGLAAQETQYF
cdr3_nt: TGCGCCAGCAGCTTGGCCGGGCTAGCGGCACAAGAGACCCAGTACTTC

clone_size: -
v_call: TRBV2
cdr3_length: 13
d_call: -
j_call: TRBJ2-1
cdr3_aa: CASRVGGSGEQFF
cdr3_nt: TGTGCCAGCAGAGTAGGGGGATCAGGGGAGCAGTTCTTC

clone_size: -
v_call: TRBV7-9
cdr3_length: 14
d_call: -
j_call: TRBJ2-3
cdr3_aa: CASSLWGQGDTQYF
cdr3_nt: TGTGCCAGCAGCTTATGGGGCCAGGGAGATACGCAGTATTTT

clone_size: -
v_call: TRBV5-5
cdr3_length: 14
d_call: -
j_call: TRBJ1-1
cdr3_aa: CASRVTLELPEAFF
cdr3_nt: TGTGCCAGCAGGGTGACACTGGAGCTCCCTGAAGCTTTCTTT

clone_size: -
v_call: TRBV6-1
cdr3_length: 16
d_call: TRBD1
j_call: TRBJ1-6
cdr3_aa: CASSEAVTGGRSPLHF
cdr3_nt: TGTGCCAGCAGTGAAGCAGTGACAGGGGGTCGTTCACCCCTCCACTTT

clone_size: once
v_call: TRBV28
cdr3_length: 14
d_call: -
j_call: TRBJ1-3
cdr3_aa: CASSSWDKRNTIYF
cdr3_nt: TGTGCCAGCAGTTCCTGGGACAAGCGAAACACCATATATTTT

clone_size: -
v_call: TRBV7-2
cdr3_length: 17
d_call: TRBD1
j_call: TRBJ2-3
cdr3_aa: CASSLVPRRDRGDTQYF
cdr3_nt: TGTGCCAGCAGCTTAGTGCCCCGGCGGGACAGGGGAGATACGCAGTATTTT

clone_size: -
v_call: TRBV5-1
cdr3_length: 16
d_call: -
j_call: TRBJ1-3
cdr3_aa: CASSLESPWSGNTIYF
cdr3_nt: TGCGCCAGCAGCTTGGAAAGTCCCTGGTCTGGAAACACCATATATTTT

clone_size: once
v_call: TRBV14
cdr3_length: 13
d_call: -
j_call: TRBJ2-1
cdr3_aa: CASSQDLLGLQFF
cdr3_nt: TGTGCCAGCAGCCAAGATTTACTGGGGCTGCAGTTCTTC

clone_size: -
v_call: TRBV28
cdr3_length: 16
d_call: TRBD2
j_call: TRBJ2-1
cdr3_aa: CASTFSSGRTYNEQFF
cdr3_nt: TGTGCCAGCACCTTCTCAAGCGGGAGAACCTACAATGAGCAGTTCTTC

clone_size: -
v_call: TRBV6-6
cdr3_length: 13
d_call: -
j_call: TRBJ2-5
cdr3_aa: CASSYMDQETQYF
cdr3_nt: TGTGCCAGCAGTTACATGGACCAAGAGACCCAGTACTTC

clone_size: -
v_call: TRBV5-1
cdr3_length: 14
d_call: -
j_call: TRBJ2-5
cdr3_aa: CASSLTTGQETQYF
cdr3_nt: TGCGCCAGCAGCTTGACGACGGGACAAGAGACCCAGTACTTC

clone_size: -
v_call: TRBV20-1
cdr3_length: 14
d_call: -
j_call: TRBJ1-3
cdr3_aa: CSASVGNSGNTIYF
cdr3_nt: TGCAGTGCTAGTGTAGGAAACTCTGGAAACACCATATATTTT

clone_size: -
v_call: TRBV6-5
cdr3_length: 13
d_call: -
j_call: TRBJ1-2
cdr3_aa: CASSYSSQLGYTF
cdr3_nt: TGTGCCAGCAGTTACTCTTCCCAGCTTGGCTACACCTTC

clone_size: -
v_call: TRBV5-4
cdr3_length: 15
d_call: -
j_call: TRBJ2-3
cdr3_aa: CASSLGQHSTDTQYF
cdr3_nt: TGTGCCAGCAGCTTAGGACAGCATAGCACAGATACGCAGTATTTT

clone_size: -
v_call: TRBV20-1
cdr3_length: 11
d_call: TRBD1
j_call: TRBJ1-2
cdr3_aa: CSARGGNGYTF
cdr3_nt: TGCAGTGCCAGAGGGGGCAATGGCTACACCTTC

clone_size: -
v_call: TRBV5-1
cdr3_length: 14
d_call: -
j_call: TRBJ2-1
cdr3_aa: CASSLRRGENEQFF
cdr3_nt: TGCGCCAGCAGCTTGAGGAGGGGCGAAAATGAGCAGTTCTTC

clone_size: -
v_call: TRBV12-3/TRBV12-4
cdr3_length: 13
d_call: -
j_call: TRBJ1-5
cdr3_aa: CASSLRQNQPQHF
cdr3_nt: TGTGCCAGCAGTTTACGGCAGAATCAGCCCCAGCATTTT

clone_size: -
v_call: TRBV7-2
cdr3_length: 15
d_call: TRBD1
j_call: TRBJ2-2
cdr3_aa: CASRPGGRNTGELFF
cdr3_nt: TGTGCCAGCAGACCAGGGGGCCGTAACACCGGGGAGCTGTTTTTT